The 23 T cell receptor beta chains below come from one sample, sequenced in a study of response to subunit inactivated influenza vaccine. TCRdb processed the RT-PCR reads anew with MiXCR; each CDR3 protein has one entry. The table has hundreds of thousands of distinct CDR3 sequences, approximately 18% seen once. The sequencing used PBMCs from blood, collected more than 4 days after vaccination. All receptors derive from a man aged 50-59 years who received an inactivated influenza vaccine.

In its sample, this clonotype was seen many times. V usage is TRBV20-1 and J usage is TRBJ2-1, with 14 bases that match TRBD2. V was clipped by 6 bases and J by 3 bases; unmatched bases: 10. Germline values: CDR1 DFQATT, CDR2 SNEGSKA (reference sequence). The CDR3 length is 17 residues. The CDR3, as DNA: TGCAGTGCATCCGGACTAGCGGGGGGCATATACTACAATGAGCAGTTCTTC. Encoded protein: CSASGLAGGIYYNEQFF.

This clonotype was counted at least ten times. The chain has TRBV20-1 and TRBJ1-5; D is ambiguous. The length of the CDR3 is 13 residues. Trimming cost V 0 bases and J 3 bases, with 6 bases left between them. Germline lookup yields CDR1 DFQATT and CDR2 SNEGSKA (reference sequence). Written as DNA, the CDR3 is TGCAGTGCTAGAGATCAGGTCAATCAGCCCCAGCATTTT. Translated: CSARDQVNQPQHF.

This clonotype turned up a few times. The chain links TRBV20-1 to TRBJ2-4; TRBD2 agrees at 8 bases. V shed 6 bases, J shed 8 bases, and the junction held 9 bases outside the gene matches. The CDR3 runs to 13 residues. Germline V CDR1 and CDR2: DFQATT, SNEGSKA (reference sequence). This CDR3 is CSAPGRAGDIQYF. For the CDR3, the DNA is TGCAGTGCGCCCGGGAGGGCCGGTGACATTCAGTACTTC.

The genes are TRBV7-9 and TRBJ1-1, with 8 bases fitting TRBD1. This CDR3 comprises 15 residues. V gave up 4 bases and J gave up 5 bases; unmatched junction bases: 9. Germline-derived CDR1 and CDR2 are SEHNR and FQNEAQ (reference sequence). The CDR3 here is CASSSGQGYWTEAFF. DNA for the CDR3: TGTGCCAGCAGCTCTGGACAGGGTTACTGGACTGAAGCTTTCTTT.

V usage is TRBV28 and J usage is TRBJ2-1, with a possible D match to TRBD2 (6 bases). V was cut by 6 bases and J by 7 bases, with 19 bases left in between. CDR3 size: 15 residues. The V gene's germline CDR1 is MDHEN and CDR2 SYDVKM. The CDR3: CASSSWRGGVNEQFF. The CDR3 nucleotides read TGTGCCAGCAGCTCCTGGCGGGGAGGAGTAAATGAGCAGTTCTTC.

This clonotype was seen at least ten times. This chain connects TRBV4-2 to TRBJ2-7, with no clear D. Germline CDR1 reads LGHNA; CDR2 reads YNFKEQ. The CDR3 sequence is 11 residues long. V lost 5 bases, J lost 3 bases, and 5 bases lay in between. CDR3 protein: CASSTYYEQYF. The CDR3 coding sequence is TGTGCCAGCAGCACGTACTACGAGCAGTACTTC.

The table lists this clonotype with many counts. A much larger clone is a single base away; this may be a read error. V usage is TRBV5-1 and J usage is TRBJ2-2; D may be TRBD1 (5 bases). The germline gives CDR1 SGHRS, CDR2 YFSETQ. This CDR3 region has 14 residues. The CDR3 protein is CASSLAGITEELFF. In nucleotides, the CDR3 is TGCGCCAGCAGCTTGGCAGGGATCACCGAGGAGCTGTTTTTT. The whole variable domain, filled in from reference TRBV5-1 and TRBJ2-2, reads KAGVTQTPRYLIKTRGQQVTLSCSPISGHRSVSWYQQTPGQGLQFLFEYFSETQRNKGNFPGRFSGRQFSNSRSEMNVSTLELGDSALYLCASSLAGITEELFFGEGSRLTVL.

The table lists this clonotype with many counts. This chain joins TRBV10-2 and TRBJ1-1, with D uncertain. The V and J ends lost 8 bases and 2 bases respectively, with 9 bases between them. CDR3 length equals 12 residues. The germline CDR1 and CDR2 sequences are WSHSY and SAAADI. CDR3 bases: TGCGCCAGCTTCCGGGCCAACACTGAAGCTTTCTTT. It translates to CASFRANTEAFF.

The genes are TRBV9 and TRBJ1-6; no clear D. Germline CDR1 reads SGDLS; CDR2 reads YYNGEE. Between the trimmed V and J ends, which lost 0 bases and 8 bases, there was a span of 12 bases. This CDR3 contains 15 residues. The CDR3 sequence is CASSVDVGLYSPLHF. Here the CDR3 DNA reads TGTGCCAGCAGCGTAGATGTAGGGCTCTATTCACCCCTCCACTTT.

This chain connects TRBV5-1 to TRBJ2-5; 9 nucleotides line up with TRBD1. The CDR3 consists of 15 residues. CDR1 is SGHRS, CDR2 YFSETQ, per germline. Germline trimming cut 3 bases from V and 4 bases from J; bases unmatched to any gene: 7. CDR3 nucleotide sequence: TGCGCCAGCAGCTCACTCCTACAGGGGGCAGAGACCCAGTACTTC. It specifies CASSSLLQGAETQYF.

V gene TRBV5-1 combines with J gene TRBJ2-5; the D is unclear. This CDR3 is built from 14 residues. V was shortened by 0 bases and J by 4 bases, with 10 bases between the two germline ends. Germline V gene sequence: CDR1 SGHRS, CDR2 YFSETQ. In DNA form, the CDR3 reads TGCGCCAGCAGCTTGGGGGCAAATGGAGAGACCCAGTACTTC. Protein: CASSLGANGETQYF.

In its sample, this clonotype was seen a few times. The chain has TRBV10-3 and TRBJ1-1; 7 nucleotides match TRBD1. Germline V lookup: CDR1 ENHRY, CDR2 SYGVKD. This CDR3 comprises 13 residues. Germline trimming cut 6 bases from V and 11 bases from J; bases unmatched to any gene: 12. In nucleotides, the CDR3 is TGTGCCATCAGAAGTCGGGACAGTAGGATTGCTTTCTTT. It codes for CAIRSRDSRIAFF.

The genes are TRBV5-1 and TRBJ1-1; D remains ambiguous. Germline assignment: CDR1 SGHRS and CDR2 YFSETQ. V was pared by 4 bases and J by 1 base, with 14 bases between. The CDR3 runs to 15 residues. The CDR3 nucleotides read TGCGCCAGCAGCAGGACGTACGGACGGAACACTGAAGCTTTCTTT. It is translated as CASSRTYGRNTEAFF.

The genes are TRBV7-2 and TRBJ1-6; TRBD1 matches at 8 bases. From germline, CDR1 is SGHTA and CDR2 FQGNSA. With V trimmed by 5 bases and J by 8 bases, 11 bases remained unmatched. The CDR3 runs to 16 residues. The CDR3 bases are TGTGCCAGCAGCCACTCTGACAGGGGAGGCGATTCACCCCTCCACTTT. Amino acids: CASSHSDRGGDSPLHF.

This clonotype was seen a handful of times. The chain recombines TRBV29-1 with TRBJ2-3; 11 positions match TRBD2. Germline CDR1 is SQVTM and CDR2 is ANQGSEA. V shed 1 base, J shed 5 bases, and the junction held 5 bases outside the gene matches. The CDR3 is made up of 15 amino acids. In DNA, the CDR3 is TGCAGCGTTGAAGGGCTAGCGGGAGGAATAGATACGCAGTATTTT. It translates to CSVEGLAGGIDTQYF.

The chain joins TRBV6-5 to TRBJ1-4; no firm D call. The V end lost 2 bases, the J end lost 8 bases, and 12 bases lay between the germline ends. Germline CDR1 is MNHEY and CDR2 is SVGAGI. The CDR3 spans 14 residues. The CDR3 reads CASSYQSRPEKLFF. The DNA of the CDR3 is TGTGCCAGCAGTTACCAGTCAAGACCCGAAAAACTGTTTTTT.

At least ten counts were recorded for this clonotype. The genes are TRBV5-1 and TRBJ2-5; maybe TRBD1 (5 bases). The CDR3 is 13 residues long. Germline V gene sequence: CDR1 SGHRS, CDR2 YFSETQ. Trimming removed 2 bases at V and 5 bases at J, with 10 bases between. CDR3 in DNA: TGCGCCAGCAGCTTCAGGGTCGGCGAGACCCAGTACTTC. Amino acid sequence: CASSFRVGETQYF.

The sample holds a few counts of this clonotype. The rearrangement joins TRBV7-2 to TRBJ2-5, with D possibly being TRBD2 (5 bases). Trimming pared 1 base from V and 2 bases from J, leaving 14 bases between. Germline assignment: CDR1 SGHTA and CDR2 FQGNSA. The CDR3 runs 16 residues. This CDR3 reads CASSLGWTGGQETQYF. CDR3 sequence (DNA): TGTGCCAGCAGCTTAGGTTGGACCGGAGGACAAGAGACCCAGTACTTC.

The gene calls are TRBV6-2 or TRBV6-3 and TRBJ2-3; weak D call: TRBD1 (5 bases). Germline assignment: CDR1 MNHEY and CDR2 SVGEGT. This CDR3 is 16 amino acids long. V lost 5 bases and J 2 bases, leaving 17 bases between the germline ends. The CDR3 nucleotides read TGTGCCAGCAGTCAAGGGGTACGAGGTCCCACAGATACGCAGTATTTT. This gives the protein CASSQGVRGPTDTQYF.

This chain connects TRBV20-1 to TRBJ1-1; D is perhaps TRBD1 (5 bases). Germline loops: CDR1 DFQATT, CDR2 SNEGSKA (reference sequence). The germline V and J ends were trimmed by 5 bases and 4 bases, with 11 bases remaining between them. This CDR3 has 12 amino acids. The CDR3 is CSAGAGGTEAFF. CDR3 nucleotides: TGCAGTGCTGGGGCTGGTGGCACTGAAGCTTTCTTT.

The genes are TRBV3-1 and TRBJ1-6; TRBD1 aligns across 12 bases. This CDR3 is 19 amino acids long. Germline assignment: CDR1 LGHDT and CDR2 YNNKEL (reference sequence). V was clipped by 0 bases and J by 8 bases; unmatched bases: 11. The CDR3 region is CASSQEVGTGGVPHSPLHF. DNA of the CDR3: TGTGCCAGCAGCCAAGAGGTTGGGACAGGGGGCGTCCCTCATTCACCCCTCCACTTT. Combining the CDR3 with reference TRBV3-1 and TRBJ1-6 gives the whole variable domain DTAVSQTPKYLVTQMGNDKSIKCEQNLGHDTMYWYKQDSKKFLKIMFSYNNKELIINETVPNRFSPKSPDKAHLNLHINSLELGDSAVYFCASSQEVGTGGVPHSPLHFGNGTRLTVT.

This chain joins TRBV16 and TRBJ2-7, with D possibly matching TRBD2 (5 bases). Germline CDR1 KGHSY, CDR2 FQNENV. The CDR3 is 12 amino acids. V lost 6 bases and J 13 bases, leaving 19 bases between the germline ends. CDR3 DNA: TGTGCCAGCAGTTCCACTTATGGGAGAAAATACTTC. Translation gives CASSSTYGRKYF.

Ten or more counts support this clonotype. CDR3 sequence reads: CASSSGRSFTDTQYF. The CDR3 DNA follows: TGTGCCAGCAGCTCTGGCAGGTCTTTCACAGATACGCAGTATTTT. The genes are TRBV12-3 or TRBV12-4 and TRBJ2-3; D call uncertain. V lost 6 bases and J 2 bases, leaving 15 bases between the germline ends. CDR3 length: 15 residues.